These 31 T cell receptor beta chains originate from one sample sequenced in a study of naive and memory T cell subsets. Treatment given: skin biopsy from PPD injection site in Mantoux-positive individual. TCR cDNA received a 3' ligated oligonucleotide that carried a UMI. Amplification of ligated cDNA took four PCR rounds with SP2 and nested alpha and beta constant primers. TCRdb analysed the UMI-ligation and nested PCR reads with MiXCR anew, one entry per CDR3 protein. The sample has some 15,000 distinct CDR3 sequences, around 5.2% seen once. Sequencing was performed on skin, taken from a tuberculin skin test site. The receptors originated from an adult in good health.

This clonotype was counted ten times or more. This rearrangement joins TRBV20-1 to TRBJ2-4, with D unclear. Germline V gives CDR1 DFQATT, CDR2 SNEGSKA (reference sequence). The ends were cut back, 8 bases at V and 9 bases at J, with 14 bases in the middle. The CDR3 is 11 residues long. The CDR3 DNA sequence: TGCAGTTTCCAAGGCCCCAGCATTCAGTACTTC. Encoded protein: CSFQGPSIQYF.

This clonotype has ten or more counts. This CDR3 reads CASSLMRAGETNNEQFF. The CDR3 bases are TGTGCCAGCAGTTTAATGCGAGCGGGGGAGACAAACAATGAGCAGTTCTTC. J is TRBJ2-1 and V is TRBV12-3 or TRBV12-4; 8 bases are shared with TRBD2. This CDR3 is 17 amino acids long. Trimming at V came to 2 bases and at J to 5 bases, leaving 11 bases not matched to a gene.

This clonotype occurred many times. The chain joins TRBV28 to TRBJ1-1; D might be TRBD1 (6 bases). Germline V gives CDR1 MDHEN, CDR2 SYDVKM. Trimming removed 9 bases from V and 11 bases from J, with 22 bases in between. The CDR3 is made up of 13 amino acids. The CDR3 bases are TGTGCCAGTAAGAGAGGGGGGCCGGGGATGGCTTTCTTT. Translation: CASKRGGPGMAFF.

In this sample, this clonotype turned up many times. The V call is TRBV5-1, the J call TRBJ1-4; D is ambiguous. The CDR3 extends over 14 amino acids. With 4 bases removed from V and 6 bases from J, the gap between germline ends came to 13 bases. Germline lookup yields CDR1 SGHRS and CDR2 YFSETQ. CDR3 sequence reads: CASSIQEEDEKLFF. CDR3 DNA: TGCGCCAGCAGCATTCAGGAGGAGGATGAAAAACTGTTTTTT.

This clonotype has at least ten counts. CDR3 protein: CASSLGLAGDEQYF. Written as DNA, the CDR3 is TGTGCCAGCAGCTTGGGGCTAGCGGGCGACGAGCAGTACTTC. The V and J genes are TRBV5-4 and TRBJ2-7; 8 bases fit TRBD2. Unmatched junction bases numbered 4, after V lost 0 bases and J lost 5 bases. There are 14 residues in the CDR3. Germline V gene sequence: CDR1 SGHNT, CDR2 YYREEE (reference sequence).

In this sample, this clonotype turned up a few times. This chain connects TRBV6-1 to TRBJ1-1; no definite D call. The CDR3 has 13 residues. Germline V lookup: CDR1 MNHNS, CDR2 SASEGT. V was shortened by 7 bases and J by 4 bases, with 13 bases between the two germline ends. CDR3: CASKKEQPTEAFF. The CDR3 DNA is TGTGCCAGCAAGAAAGAGCAGCCCACTGAAGCTTTCTTT.

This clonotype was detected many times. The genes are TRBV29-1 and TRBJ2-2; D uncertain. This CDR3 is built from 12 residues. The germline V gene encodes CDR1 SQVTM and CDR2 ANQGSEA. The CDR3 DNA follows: TGCGGCGGACGGACGAACACCGGGGAGCTGTTTTTT. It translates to CGGRTNTGELFF.

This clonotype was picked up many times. CDR3 protein: CASSYGQRGNTIYF. The CDR3 DNA is TGTGCCAGCAGCTACGGACAGAGAGGGAACACCATATATTTT. The chain is built from TRBV7-6 and TRBJ1-3; a possible D gene is TRBD1 (6 bases). The CDR3 runs 14 residues. The germline gives CDR1 SGHVS, CDR2 FNYEAQ. Trimming shortened V by 4 bases and J by 7 bases, and 14 bases separated the two germline ends.

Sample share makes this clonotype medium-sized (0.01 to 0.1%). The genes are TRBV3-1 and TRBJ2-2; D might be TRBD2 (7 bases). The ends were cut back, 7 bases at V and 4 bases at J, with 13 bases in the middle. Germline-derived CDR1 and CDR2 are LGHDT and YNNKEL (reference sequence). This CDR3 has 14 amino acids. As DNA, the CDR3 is TGTGCCAGCAACCCGGGGGGCCCCACCGGGGAGCTGTTTTTT. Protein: CASNPGGPTGELFF.

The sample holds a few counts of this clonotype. This CDR3 is CASSLDRAGGQPQHF. In DNA, the CDR3 is TGTGCCAGCAGCTTAGATCGGGCAGGGGGTCAGCCCCAGCATTTT. The chain has TRBV11-2 and TRBJ1-5; 7 nucleotides agree with TRBD1. V gave up 0 bases and J gave up 6 bases; unmatched junction bases: 5. This CDR3 region has 15 residues. Germline CDR1 is SGHAT and CDR2 is FQNNGV.

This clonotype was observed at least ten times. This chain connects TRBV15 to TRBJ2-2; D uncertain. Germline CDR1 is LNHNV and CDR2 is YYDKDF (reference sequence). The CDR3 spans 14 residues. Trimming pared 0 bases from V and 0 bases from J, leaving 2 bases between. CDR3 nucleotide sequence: TGTGCCACCAGCAGAGAGGCGAACACCGGGGAGCTGTTTTTT. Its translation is CATSREANTGELFF.

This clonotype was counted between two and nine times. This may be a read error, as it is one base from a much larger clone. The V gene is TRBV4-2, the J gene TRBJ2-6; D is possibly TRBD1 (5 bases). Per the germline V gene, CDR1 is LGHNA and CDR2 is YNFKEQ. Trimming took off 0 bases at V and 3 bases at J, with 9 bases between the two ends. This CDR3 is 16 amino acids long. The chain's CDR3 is CASSQEQGIGANVLTF. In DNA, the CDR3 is TGTGCCAGCAGCCAAGAGCAGGGCATTGGGGCCAACGTCCTGACTTTC.

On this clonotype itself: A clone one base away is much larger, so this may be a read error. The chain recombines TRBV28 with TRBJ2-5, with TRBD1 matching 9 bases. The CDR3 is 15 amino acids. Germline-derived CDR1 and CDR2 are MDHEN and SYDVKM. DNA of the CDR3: TGTGTCAGCAGTTCGCCCTCGACAGGGGGAGAGACCCAGTACTTC. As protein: CVSSSPSTGGETQYF.

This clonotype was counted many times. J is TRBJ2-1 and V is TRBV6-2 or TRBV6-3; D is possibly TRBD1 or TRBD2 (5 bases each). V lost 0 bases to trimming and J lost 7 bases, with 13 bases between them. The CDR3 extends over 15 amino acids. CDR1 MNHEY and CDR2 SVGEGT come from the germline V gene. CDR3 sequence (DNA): TGTGCCAGCAGTTACTCGGGGGTAGCGCGGAATGAGCAGTTCTTC. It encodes CASSYSGVARNEQFF.

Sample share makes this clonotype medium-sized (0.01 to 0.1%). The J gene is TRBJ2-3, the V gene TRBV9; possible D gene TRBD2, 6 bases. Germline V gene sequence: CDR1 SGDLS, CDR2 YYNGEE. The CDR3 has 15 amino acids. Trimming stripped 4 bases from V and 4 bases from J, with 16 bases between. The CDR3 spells CASSPRGGSPDTQYF. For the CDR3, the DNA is TGTGCCAGCAGCCCACGGGGAGGTTCCCCAGATACGCAGTATTTT.

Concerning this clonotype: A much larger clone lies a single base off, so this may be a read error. Written as DNA, the CDR3 is TGTACCAGCAGCACGACTAGCGGGGGGGAGTACAATGAGCAGTTCTTC. Translated, it gives CTSSTTSGGEYNEQFF. V and J are TRBV7-9 and TRBJ2-1; 14 bases match TRBD2. The V gene's germline CDR1 is SEHNR and CDR2 FQNEAQ (reference sequence). The CDR3 loop spans 16 amino acids.

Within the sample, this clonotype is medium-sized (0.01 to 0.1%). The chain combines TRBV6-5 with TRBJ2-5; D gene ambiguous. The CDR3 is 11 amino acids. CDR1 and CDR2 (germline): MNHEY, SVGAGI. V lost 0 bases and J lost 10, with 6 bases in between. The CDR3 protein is CASSYSNLQYF. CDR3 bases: TGTGCCAGCAGTTACTCGAACCTCCAGTACTTC.

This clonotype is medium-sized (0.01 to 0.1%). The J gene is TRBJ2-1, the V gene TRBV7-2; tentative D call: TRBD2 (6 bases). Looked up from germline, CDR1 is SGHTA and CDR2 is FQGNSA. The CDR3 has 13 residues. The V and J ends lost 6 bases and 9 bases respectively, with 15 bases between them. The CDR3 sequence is CASRPDGGGEQFF. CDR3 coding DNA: TGTGCCAGCAGACCGGACGGGGGTGGTGAGCAGTTCTTC.

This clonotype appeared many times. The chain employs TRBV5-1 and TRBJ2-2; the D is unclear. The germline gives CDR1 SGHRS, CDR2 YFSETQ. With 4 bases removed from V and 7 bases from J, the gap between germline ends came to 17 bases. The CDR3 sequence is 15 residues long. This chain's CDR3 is CASSQDTTSLGELFF. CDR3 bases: TGCGCCAGCAGCCAAGACACAACAAGTCTCGGGGAGCTGTTTTTT.

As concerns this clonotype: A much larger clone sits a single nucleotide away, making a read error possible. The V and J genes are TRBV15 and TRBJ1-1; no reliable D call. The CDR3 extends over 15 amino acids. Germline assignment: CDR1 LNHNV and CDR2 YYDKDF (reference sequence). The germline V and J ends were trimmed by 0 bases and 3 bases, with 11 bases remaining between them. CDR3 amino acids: CATSRDWGRDTEAFF. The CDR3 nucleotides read TGTGCCACCAGCAGAGATTGGGGTCGGGACACTGAAGCTTTCTTT.

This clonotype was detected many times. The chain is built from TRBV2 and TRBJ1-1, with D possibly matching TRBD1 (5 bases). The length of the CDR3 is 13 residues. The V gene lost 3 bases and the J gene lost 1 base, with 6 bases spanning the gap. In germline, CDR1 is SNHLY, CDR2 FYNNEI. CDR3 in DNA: TGTGCCAGCAGTGATGGACAGAACACTGAAGCTTTCTTT. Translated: CASSDGQNTEAFF.

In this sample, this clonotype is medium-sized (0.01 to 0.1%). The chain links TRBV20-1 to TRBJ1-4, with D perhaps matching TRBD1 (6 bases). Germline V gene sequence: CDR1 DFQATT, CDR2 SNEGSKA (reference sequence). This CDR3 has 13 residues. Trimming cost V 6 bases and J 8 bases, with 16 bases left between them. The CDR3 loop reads CSATRGRGEKLFF. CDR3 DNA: TGCAGTGCGACAAGGGGGAGAGGGGAAAAACTGTTTTTT.

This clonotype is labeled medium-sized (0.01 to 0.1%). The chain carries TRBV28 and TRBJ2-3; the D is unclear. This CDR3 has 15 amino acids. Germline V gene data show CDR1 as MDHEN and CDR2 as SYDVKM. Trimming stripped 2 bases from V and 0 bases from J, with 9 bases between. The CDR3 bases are TGTGCCAGCAGTTTACGGAGAATTAGCACAGATACGCAGTATTTT. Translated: CASSLRRISTDTQYF.

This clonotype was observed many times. CDR3 sequence reads: CASSLGRQSTEAFF. CDR3 nucleotides: TGTGCCAGCAGCTTAGGGCGACAGAGCACTGAAGCTTTCTTT. The chain carries TRBV11-3 and TRBJ1-1; D is possibly TRBD1 (5 bases). The CDR3 runs 14 residues. Germline V gene sequence: CDR1 SGHNT, CDR2 YENEEA. V lost 1 base, J lost 4 bases, and 10 bases lay in between.

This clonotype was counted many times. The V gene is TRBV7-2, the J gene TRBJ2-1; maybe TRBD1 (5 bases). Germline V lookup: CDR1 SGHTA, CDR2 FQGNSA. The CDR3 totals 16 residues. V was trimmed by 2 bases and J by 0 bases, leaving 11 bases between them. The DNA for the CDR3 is TGTGCCAGCAGCTTAAGGGGCCCAAGCTCCTACAATGAGCAGTTCTTC. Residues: CASSLRGPSSYNEQFF. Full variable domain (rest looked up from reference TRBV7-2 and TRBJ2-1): GAGVSQSPSNKVTEKGKDVELRCDPISGHTALYWYRQSLGQGLEFLIYFQGNSAPDKSGLPSDRFSAERTGGSVSTLTIQRTQQEDSAVYLCASSLRGPSSYNEQFFGPGTRLTVL.

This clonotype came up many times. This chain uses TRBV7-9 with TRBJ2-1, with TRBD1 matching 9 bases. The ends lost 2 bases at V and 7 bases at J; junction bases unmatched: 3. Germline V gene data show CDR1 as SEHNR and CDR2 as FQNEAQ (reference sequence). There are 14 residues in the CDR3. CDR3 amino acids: CASSLQDRGNEQFF. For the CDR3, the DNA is TGTGCCAGCAGCTTACAAGACAGGGGGAATGAGCAGTTCTTC.

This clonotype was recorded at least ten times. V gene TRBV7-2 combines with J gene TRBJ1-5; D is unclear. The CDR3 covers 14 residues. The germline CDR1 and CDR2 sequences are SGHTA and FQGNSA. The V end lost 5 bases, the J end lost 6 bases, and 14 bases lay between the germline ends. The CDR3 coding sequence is TGTGCCAGCAGCCCATCGGGAGCGGTTCAGCCCCAGCATTTT. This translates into CASSPSGAVQPQHF.

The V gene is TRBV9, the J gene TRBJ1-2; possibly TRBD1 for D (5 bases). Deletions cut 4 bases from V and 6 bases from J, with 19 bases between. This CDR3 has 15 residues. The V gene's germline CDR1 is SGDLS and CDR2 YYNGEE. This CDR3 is CASSPKGISGHGYTF. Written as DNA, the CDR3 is TGTGCCAGCAGCCCTAAGGGGATTTCCGGCCATGGCTACACCTTC.

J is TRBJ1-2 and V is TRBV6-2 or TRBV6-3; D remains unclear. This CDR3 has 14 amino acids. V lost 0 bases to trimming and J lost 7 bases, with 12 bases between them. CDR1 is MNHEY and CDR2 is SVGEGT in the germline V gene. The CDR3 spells CASSYSTQRCGYTF. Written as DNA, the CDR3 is TGTGCCAGCAGTTACTCGACACAGCGCTGTGGCTACACCTTC.

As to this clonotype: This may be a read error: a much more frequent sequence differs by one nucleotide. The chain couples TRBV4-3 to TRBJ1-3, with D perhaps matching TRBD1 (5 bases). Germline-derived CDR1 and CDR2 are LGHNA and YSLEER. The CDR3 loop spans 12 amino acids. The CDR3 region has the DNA TGCGCCAACAGCCAAGGGGACGGCACCATATATTTT. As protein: CANSQGDGTIYF.

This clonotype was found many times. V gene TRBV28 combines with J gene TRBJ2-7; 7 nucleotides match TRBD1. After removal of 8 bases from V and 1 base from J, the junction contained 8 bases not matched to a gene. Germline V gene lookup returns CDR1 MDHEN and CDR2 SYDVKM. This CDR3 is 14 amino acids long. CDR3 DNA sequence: TGTGCCAGCCTAGGGGCAGGGGGATCCTACGAGCAGTACTTC. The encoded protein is CASLGAGGSYEQYF.